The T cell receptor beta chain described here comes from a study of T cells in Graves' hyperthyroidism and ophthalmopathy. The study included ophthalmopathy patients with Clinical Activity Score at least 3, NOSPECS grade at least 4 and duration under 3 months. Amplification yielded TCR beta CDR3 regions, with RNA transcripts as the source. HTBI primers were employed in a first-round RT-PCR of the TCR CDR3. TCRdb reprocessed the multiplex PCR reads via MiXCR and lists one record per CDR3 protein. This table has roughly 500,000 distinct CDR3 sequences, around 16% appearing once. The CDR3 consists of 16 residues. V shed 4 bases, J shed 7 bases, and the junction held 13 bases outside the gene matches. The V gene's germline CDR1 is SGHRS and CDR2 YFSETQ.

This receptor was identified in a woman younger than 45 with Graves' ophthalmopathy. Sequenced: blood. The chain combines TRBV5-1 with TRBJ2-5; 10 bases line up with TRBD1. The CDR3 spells CASSLTDRGKGGTQYF. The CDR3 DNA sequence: TGCGCCAGCAGCCTTACGGACAGGGGGAAGGGGGGGACCCAGTACTTC.